This section outlines one T cell receptor beta chain sequence together with its context. As yet, its antigen is unknown. The repertoire was sequenced with immunoSEQ multiplex PCR; TCRdb's copy has only in-frame clones and lacks some. The sample lists fewer than 110,000 clones; 75% to 95% were seen once. The data originate from a study of T cell responses to AZD1222 COVID-19 vaccine. Study background: Second-dose recipients at about 4 or about 12 weeks were treated as one pooled group.

Whole-study results and caveats: Donors were mostly white British, more females; clonal diversity possibly underestimated. Of spike-specific TCRs, nearly half reportedly target regions left unmutated in variants. The study sampled repertoires only after the peak T cell response.

This sequence originates from an adult in good health. Sequencing used peripheral blood, obtained on day 0 of AZD1222 vaccination.

The DNA of the CDR3 is TGTGCCAGCAGTCCCGGGACATCATGGGACTATGGCTACACCTTC. Translating it yields CASSPGTSWDYGYTF. The chain is built from TRBV6-6 and TRBJ1-2; TRBD1 might be the D (6 bases). This CDR3 spans 15 amino acids. V lost 5 bases to trimming and J lost 3 bases, with 16 bases between them. The germline V gene has CDR1 MNHNY and CDR2 SVGAGI (reference sequence).